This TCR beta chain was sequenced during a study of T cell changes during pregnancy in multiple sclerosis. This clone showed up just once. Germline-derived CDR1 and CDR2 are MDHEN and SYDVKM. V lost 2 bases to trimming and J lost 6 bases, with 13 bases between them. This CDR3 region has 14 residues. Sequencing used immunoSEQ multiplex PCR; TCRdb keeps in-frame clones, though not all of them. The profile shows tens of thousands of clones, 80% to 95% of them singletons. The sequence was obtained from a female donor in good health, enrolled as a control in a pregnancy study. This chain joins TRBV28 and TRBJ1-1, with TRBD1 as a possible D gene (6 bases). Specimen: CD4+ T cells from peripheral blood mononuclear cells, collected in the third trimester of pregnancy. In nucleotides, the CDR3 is TGTGCCAGCAGTTTAGTGCAGGGGAGATCTGAAGCTTTCTTT. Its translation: CASSLVQGRSEAFF. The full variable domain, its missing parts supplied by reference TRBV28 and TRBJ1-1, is DVKVTQSSRYLVKRTGEKVFLECVQDMDHENMFWYRQDPGLGLRLIYFSYDVKMKEKGDIPEGYSVSREKKERFSLILESASTNQTSMYLCASSLVQGRSEAFFGQGTRLTVV.